These 12 T cell receptor beta chains were all obtained from the same sample, sequenced in a study of cytomegalovirus exposure and HLA in healthy donors. PCR amplification relied on 60 Vbeta primers (plus 13 Jbeta primers). Sequenced by immunoSEQ multiplex PCR; TCRdb stores in-frame clones only, minus some. The repertoire holds 150,000 to 200,000 clones, with 81% as singletons. Specimen: PBMCs. These receptors were taken from a woman aged 45-59 years in good health and CMV-seronegative.

This chain links TRBV7-2 with TRBJ1-5, with a weak D call TRBD1 (5 bases). CDR3 length: 15 amino acids. The germline V and J ends were trimmed by 1 base and 4 bases, with 11 bases remaining between them. From germline, CDR1 is SGHTA and CDR2 FQGNSA. The CDR3 DNA follows: TGTGCCAGCAGCTTAGGCGCAGGGTGGAATCAGCCCCAGCATTTT. Translating gives CASSLGAGWNQPQHF. Supplemented by reference TRBV7-2 and TRBJ1-5, the full variable domain reads GAGVSQSPSNKVTEKGKDVELRCDPISGHTALYWYRQSLGQGLEFLIYFQGNSAPDKSGLPSDRFSAERTGGSVSTLTIQRTQQEDSAVYLCASSLGAGWNQPQHFGDGTRLSIL.

To note about this clone: One junction end does not reproduce the germline sequence, and a read error may be involved. This sequence joins TRBV6-5 and TRBJ1-5; tentatively, D is TRBD1 (5 bases). The CDR3 has 13 residues. Germline CDR1 reads MNHEY; CDR2 reads SVGAGI. Here the CDR3 reads CVSSYSDGGPQHF. In DNA, the CDR3 is TGTGTCAGCAGTTACTCGGACGGGGGGCCCCAGCATTTT.

The chain employs TRBV7-8 and TRBJ2-1, with TRBD1 matching 8 bases. J was trimmed by 8 bases and V by 7 bases; bases with no gene match: 10. This CDR3 has 14 residues. In germline, CDR1 is SGHVS, CDR2 FQNEAQ. DNA of the CDR3: TGTGCCAGCACCCTGGGACAGGCTTGGTATGAGCAGTTCTTC. It is translated as CASTLGQAWYEQFF.

In this sample, this clone turned up once. The V call is TRBV29-1, the J call TRBJ2-1; TRBD2 agrees at 9 bases. The germline V gene has CDR1 SQVTM and CDR2 ANQGSEA. The CDR3 sequence is 14 residues long. Trimming cost V 6 bases and J 7 bases; bases outside gene matches: 10. For the CDR3, the DNA is TGCAGCGTCGAGCTAGCGGGGTATAAGAATGAGCAGTTCTTC. Encoded protein: CSVELAGYKNEQFF.

A single count supports this clone. The chain employs TRBV7-7 and TRBJ2-2; no reliable D call. CDR1 SSHAT and CDR2 FNYEAQ come from the germline V gene (reference sequence). V lost 5 bases and J 5 bases, leaving 9 bases between the germline ends. The CDR3 runs 13 residues. The CDR3 DNA sequence: TGTGCCAGCAGCCGAGGCTTGACCGGGGAGCTGTTTTTT. Translating gives CASSRGLTGELFF. The full variable domain, rest sourced from reference TRBV7-7 and TRBJ2-2, is GAGVSQSPRYKVTKRGQDVTLRCDPISSHATLYWYQQALGQGPEFLTYFNYEAQPDKSGLPSDRFSAERPEGSISTLTIQRTEQRDSAMYRCASSRGLTGELFFGEGSRLTVL.

The chain combines TRBV15 with TRBJ2-3, with TRBD2 matching over 11 bases. The CDR3 length is 18 residues. The trim removed 3 bases at V and 5 bases at J, leaving 13 bases unmatched. Germline V lookup: CDR1 LNHNV, CDR2 YYDKDF (reference sequence). CDR3 DNA sequence: TGTGCCACCAGCAGCCTCACTACTAGCGGGAGAGGGGGAGATACGCAGTATTTT. As protein: CATSSLTTSGRGGDTQYF.

This chain joins TRBV27 and TRBJ2-1; D not resolved. This CDR3 region has 14 residues. Trimming left V 4 bases short and J 0 bases short, with 7 bases between. CDR1 MNHEY and CDR2 SMNVEV come from the germline V gene (reference sequence). The CDR3 DNA sequence: TGTGCCAGCAGTTCTGGCGGCTCCTACAATGAGCAGTTCTTC. Its protein product is CASSSGGSYNEQFF.

The chain links TRBV2 to TRBJ1-5; D might be TRBD1 (6 bases). This CDR3 has 15 amino acids. V was trimmed by 6 bases and J by 0 bases, leaving 12 bases between them. Germline-derived CDR1 and CDR2 are SNHLY and FYNNEI. This chain's CDR3 is CASRRGTDSNQPQHF. In DNA, the CDR3 is TGTGCCAGCAGGAGGGGGACGGATAGCAATCAGCCCCAGCATTTT.

The chain uses TRBV30 and TRBJ2-1; D is undetermined. V shed 0 bases and J shed 0 bases, with 6 bases lying between them. Germline V gene data show CDR1 as GTSNPN and CDR2 as SVGIG (reference sequence). CDR3 length equals 14 residues. The CDR3 DNA reads as TGTGCCTGGAGTGTACGGAGCTCCTACAATGAGCAGTTCTTC. Its translation is CAWSVRSSYNEQFF.

This chain links TRBV2 with TRBJ1-1; D is unclear. CDR1 is SNHLY, CDR2 FYNNEI, per germline. Trimming removed 6 bases at V and 11 bases at J, with 13 bases between. The CDR3 runs to 11 residues. CDR3 nucleotide sequence: TGTGCCAGCAGGGCCGAGGTTGGGGCTTTCTTT. Translating it yields CASRAEVGAFF.

The chain links TRBV6-1 to TRBJ1-1; D call uncertain. Germline V gene lookup returns CDR1 MNHNS and CDR2 SASEGT. The CDR3 length is 13 residues. V lost 6 bases, J lost 3 bases, and 11 bases lay in between. This CDR3 reads CASSDSRYTEAFF. CDR3 coding DNA: TGTGCCAGCAGCGACTCAAGGTACACTGAAGCTTTCTTT.

The chain links TRBV7-2 to TRBJ2-1, with D perhaps TRBD1 (6 bases). The CDR3 covers 15 residues. Germline V lookup: CDR1 SGHTA, CDR2 FQGNSA. V was cut by 4 bases and J by 6 bases, with 16 bases left in between. CDR3 DNA: TGTGCCAGCAGCTCAGGGGCAGGTGGGAGCAATGAGCAGTTCTTC. Amino acid sequence: CASSSGAGGSNEQFF.